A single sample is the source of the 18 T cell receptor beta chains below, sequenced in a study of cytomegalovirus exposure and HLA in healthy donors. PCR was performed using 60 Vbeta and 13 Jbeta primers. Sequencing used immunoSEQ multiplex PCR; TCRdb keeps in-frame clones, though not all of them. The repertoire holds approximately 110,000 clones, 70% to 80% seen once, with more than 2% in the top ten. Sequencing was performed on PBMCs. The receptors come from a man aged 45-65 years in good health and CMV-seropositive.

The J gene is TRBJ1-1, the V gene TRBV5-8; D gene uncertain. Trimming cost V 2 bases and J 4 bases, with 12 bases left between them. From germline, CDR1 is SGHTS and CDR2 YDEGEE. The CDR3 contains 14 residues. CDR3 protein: CASSLSLGVTEAFF. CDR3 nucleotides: TGTGCCAGCAGCTTATCTCTCGGGGTCACTGAAGCTTTCTTT.

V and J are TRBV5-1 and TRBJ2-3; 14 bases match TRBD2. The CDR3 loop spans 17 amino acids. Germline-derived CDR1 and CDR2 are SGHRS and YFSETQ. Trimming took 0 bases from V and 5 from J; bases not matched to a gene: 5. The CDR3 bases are TGCGCCAGCAGCTTGGAAGGGACTAGCGGGAGTATAGATACGCAGTATTTT. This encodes CASSLEGTSGSIDTQYF.

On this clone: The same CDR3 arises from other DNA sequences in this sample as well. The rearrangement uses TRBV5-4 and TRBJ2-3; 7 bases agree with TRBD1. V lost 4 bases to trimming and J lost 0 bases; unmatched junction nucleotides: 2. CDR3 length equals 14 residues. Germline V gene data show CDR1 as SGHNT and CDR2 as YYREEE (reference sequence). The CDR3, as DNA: TGTGCCAGCAGCCCGGACAGGAGCACAGATACGCAGTATTTT. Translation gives CASSPDRSTDTQYF.

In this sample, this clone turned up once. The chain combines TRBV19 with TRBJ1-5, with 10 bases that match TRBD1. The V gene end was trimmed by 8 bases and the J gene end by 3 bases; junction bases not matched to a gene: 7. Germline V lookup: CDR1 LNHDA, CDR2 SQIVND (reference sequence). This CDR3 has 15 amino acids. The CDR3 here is CASLGTGEPNQPQHF. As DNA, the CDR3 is TGTGCCAGTCTCGGGACAGGGGAGCCCAATCAGCCCCAGCATTTT.

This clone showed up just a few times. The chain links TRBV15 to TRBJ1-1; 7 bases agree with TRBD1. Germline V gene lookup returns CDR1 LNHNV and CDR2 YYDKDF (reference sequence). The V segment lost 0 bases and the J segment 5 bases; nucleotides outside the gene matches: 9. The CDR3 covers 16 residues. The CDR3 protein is CATSRDPRQGRTEAFF. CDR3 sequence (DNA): TGTGCCACCAGCAGAGACCCTCGACAGGGCCGTACTGAAGCTTTCTTT. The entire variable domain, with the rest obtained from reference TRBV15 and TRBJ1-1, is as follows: DAMVIQNPRYQVTQFGKPVTLSCSQTLNHNVMYWYQQKSSQAPKLLFHYYDKDFNNEADTPDNFQSRRPNTSFCFLDIRSPGLGDTAMYLCATSRDPRQGRTEAFFGQGTRLTVV.

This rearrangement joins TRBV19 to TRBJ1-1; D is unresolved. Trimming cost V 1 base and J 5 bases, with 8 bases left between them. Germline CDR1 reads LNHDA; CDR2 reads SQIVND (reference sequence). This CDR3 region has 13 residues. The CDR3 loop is CASSIGTYTEAFF. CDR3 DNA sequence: TGTGCCAGTAGTATAGGAACATATACTGAAGCTTTCTTT.

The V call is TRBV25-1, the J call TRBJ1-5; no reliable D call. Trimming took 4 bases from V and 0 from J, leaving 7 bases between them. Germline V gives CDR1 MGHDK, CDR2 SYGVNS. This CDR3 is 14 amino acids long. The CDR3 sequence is CASSGRTSNQPQHF. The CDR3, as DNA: TGTGCCAGCAGTGGCAGAACTAGCAATCAGCCCCAGCATTTT.

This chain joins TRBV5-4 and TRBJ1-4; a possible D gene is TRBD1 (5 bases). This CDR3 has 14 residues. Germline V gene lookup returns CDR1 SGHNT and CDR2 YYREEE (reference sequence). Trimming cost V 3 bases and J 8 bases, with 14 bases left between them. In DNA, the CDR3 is TGTGCCAGCAGCTGGGGCACGCAAGCGGAAAAACTGTTTTTT. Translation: CASSWGTQAEKLFF. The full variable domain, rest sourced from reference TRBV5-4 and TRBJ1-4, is ETGVTQSPTHLIKTRGQQVTLRCSSQSGHNTVSWYQQALGQGPQFIFQYYREEENGRGNFPPRFSGLQFPNYSSELNVNALELDDSALYLCASSWGTQAEKLFFGSGTQLSVL.

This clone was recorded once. The CDR3 DNA follows: TGTGCCAGCAGCGTTTTTAGCGGGGTCTACAATGAGCAGTTCTTC. Protein sequence: CASSVFSGVYNEQFF. The rearrangement links TRBV7-9 to TRBJ2-1; the match to TRBD2 covers 8 bases. J was trimmed by 3 bases and V by 5 bases; bases with no gene match: 6. This CDR3 is built from 15 residues. Germline CDR1 reads SEHNR; CDR2 reads FQNEAQ (reference sequence).

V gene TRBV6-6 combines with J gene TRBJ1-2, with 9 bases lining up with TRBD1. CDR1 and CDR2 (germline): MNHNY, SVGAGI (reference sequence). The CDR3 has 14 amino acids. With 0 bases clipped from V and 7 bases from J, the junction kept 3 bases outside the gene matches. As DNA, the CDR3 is TGTGCCAGCAGTTACTCCCTGACAGGGGGTGGCTACACCTTC. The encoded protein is CASSYSLTGGGYTF.

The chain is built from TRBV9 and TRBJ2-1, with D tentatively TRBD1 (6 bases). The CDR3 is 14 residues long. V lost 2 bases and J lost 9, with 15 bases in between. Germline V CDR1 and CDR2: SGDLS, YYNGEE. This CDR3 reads CASSVVQGSGEQFF. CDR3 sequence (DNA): TGTGCCAGCAGCGTCGTACAGGGATCAGGTGAGCAGTTCTTC.

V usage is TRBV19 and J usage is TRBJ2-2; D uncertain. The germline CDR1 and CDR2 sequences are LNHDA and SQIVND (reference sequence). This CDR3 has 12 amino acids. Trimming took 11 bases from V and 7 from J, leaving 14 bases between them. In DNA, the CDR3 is TGTGCCTTACGCGCCCCGAGCGGGGAGCTGTTTTTT. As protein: CALRAPSGELFF.

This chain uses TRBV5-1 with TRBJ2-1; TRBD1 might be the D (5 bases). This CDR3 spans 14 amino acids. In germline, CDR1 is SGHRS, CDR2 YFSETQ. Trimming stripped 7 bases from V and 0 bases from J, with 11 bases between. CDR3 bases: TGCGCCAGCTCCGCCAGGGTCTCCTACAATGAGCAGTTCTTC. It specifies CASSARVSYNEQFF.

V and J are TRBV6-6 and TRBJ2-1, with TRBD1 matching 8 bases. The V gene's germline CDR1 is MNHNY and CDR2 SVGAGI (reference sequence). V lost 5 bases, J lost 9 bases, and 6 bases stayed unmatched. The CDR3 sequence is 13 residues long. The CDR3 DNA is TGTGCCAGCAGTCCCGACAGGGGAGGTGAGCAGTTCTTC. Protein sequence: CASSPDRGGEQFF.

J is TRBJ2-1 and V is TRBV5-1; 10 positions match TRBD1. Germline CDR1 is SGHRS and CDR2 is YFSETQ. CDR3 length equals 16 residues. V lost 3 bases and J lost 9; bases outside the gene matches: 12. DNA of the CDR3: TGCGCCAGCAGCTCTGGGACAGGGGCGAGTTACGGTGAGCAGTTCTTC. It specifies CASSSGTGASYGEQFF.

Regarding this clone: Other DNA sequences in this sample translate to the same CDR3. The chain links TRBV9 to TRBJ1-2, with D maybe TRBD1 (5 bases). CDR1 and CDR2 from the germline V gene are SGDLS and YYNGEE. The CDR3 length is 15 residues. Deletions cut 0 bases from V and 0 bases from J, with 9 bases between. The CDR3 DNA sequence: TGTGCCAGCAGCGTAGGGGGGGGATCTAACTATGGCTACACCTTC. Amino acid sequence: CASSVGGGSNYGYTF.

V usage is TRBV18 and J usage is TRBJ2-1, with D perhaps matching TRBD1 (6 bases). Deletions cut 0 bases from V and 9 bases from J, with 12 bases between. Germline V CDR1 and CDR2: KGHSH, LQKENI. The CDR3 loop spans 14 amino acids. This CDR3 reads CASSPPTGKAEQFF. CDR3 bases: TGTGCCAGCTCACCACCTACAGGGAAGGCTGAGCAGTTCTTC.

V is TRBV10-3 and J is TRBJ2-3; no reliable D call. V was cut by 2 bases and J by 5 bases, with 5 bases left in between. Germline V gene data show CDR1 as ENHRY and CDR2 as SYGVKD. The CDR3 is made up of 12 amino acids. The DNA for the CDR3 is TGTGCCATCAGTGAGAAGCTAGATACGCAGTATTTT. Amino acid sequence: CAISEKLDTQYF.